One TCR beta chain is described in this entry. The antigen is undetermined. This sample was included in a study of shared clonotypes between healthy human individuals. Study-wide results and limits: Larger richness was generally estimated for naive than memory subsets.

TCRdb's copy holds only in-frame clones and misses some; the assay was immunoSEQ multiplex PCR. The table includes a few million clones, approximately 90% detected once. Donors, without exception, were Caucasian adults residing in Nashville, Tennessee. The investigators split CD4+ cells into a CD45RA+ naive subset and a CD45RA-negative memory subset. J lost 12 bases, V lost 6 bases, and 11 bases had no gene match. The CDR3 has 12 residues. Per the germline V gene, CDR1 is MNHNY and CDR2 is SVGAGI (reference sequence). This chain uses TRBV6-6 with TRBJ2-7; TRBD2 agrees at 7 bases. The specimen was naive CD4+ T cells sorted from blood. Subset here: CD45RA+ positively selected. This receptor was obtained from a man between 18 and 29 years old in good health. CDR3 coding DNA: TGTGCCAGCAGACTTGAGGGACTATCCCTGTACTTC. It is translated as CASRLEGLSLYF.